The rows below give T cell receptor beta chains drawn from one sample of a study of control samples from healthy donors and cancer patients. The table came from immunoSEQ multiplex PCR; TCRdb's copy has only in-frame clones and leaves some out. The repertoire holds about 160,000 clones, with around 94% as singletons. Input material: PBMCs. The receptors come from a man aged 60 to 75 with colorectal cancer. Both conserved end residues are part of each CDR3. Each record gives: J gene, clone size, V gene, CDR3 protein. Clone size is not always given. Where it is, it says once, few, many or a class for expanded clones.

j_gene: TRBJ2-7
abundance: .
v_gene: TRBV19
CDR3aa: CASSFRYTGSSYEQYF

j_gene: TRBJ2-1
abundance: .
v_gene: TRBV19
CDR3aa: CASSIGRELAGGPGEQFF

j_gene: TRBJ2-7
abundance: .
v_gene: TRBV21-1
CDR3aa: CASSKKGQIAYEQYF

j_gene: TRBJ2-1
abundance: .
v_gene: TRBV6-5
CDR3aa: CASSQTSGGNEQFF

j_gene: TRBJ1-5
abundance: .
v_gene: TRBV6-4
CDR3aa: CASPPQGRLDQPQHF

j_gene: TRBJ1-1
abundance: .
v_gene: TRBV5-1
CDR3aa: CASRPGGATTEAFF

j_gene: TRBJ1-1
abundance: .
v_gene: TRBV10-3
CDR3aa: CAISLGQSNTEAFF

j_gene: TRBJ1-2
abundance: .
v_gene: TRBV10-3
CDR3aa: CAISESKRTNNYGYTF

j_gene: TRBJ1-6
abundance: once
v_gene: TRBV27
CDR3aa: CASSSGPIFGSPLHF

j_gene: TRBJ2-1
abundance: once
v_gene: TRBV30
CDR3aa: CACSIYNEQFF

j_gene: TRBJ2-7
abundance: .
v_gene: TRBV5-1
CDR3aa: CASSPGGTGDFYEQYF

j_gene: TRBJ1-1
abundance: once
v_gene: TRBV6-5
CDR3aa: CASKIAPGVTEAFF

j_gene: TRBJ2-7
abundance: .
v_gene: TRBV2
CDR3aa: CASSGGTGYEQYF

j_gene: TRBJ2-1
abundance: .
v_gene: TRBV24-1
CDR3aa: CATSTGNYNEQFF

j_gene: TRBJ1-2
abundance: .
v_gene: TRBV29-1
CDR3aa: CSVTDRNYGYTF

j_gene: TRBJ2-7
abundance: .
v_gene: TRBV4-1
CDR3aa: CASSQRDTTYEQYF

j_gene: TRBJ1-3
abundance: .
v_gene: TRBV28
CDR3aa: CASSPPSVSGNTIYF

j_gene: TRBJ1-6
abundance: .
v_gene: TRBV13
CDR3aa: CASSPEDRGNHYNSPLHF

j_gene: TRBJ2-2
abundance: .
v_gene: TRBV24-1
CDR3aa: CATSDFTGELFF

j_gene: TRBJ1-4
abundance: .
v_gene: TRBV28
CDR3aa: CASSSSGATNEKLFF

j_gene: TRBJ2-1
abundance: .
v_gene: TRBV2
CDR3aa: CASSERGSTGEQFF

j_gene: TRBJ1-2
abundance: .
v_gene: TRBV7-9
CDR3aa: CASSLEAYTF

j_gene: TRBJ1-5
abundance: .
v_gene: TRBV5-6
CDR3aa: CASSFGRLSNQPQHF

j_gene: TRBJ2-1
abundance: .
v_gene: TRBV11-3
CDR3aa: CASSLGQQGNEQFF

j_gene: TRBJ2-2
abundance: .
v_gene: TRBV27
CDR3aa: CASSLSLGTGELFF

j_gene: TRBJ2-2
abundance: once
v_gene: TRBV5-1
CDR3aa: CASSLLYAVYTGELFF

j_gene: TRBJ2-7
abundance: .
v_gene: TRBV5-4
CDR3aa: CASSPGQSLAEQYF

j_gene: TRBJ1-1
abundance: .
v_gene: TRBV3-1/TRBV3-2
CDR3aa: CASTKGGNTEAFF

j_gene: TRBJ2-7
abundance: .
v_gene: TRBV7-2
CDR3aa: CASRRGRSSYEQYF